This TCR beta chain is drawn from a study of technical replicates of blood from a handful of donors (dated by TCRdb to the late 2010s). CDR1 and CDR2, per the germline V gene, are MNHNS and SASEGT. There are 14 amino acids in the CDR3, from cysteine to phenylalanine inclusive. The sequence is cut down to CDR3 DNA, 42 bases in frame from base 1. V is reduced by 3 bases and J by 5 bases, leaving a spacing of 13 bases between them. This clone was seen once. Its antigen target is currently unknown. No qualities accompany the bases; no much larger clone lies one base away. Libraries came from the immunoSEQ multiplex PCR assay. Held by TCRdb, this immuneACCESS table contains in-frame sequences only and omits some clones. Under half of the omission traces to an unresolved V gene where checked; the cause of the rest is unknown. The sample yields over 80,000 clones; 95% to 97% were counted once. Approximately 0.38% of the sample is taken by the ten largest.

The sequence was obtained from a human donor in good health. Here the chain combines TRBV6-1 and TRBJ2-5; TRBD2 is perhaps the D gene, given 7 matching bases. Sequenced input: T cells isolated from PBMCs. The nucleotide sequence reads TGTGCCAGCAGTGACGCGGGGGCGCGGGAGACCCAGTACTTC. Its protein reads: CASSDAGARETQYF.